These 13 T cell receptor beta chains originate from one sample sequenced in a study of tissue T cells after allogeneic stem cell transplantation. TCRdb's copy holds only in-frame clones and misses some; the assay was immunoSEQ multiplex PCR. The sample includes roughly 42,000 clones, 92% of them seen just once. The sample consisted of blood, taken before transplantation. Source of these receptors: a woman aged 35-70 years who later had graft-versus-host disease after an allogeneic stem cell transplant.

The V and J genes are TRBV13 and TRBJ2-1; 9 bases line up with TRBD2. V dropped 5 bases and J dropped 1; count of bases not matched to a gene: 6. Germline values: CDR1 PRHDT, CDR2 FYEKMQ (reference sequence). The CDR3 has 16 amino acids. The CDR3 DNA reads TGTGCCAGCAGCCCGCAGACTAGCGGATCCTACAATGAGCAGTTCTTC. Translated: CASSPQTSGSYNEQFF.

As regards this clone: At one of its ends the junction is not consistent with the germline gene, which may arise from a read error. The chain joins TRBV28 to TRBJ2-7; possibly TRBD2 for D (6 bases). Germline V gives CDR1 MDHEN, CDR2 SYDVKM. CDR3 size: 18 residues. DNA for the CDR3: TGTGCCAGCAGTTTAGAAGAACCGGACTATTACTCGACCTACGGGCAGTACTTC. It translates to CASSLEEPDYYSTYGQYF.

The genes are TRBV7-6 and TRBJ2-3, with D perhaps matching TRBD2 (6 bases). The V gene's germline CDR1 is SGHVS and CDR2 FNYEAQ. This CDR3 region has 15 residues. V lost 5 bases, J lost 2 bases, and 14 bases lay in between. The CDR3 DNA is TGTGCCAGCAGCAGAACCGGGACTGTCACAGATACGCAGTATTTT. Its protein product is CASSRTGTVTDTQYF.

This chain uses TRBV28 with TRBJ1-4; 10 positions match TRBD1. The V gene's germline CDR1 is MDHEN and CDR2 SYDVKM. The length of the CDR3 is 17 residues. J was trimmed by 6 bases and V by 5 bases; bases with no gene match: 12. CDR3 coding DNA: TGTGCCAGCAGTCCGGGACAGGGGTTTTTTTTAGATGAAAAACTGTTTTTT. Translated, it gives CASSPGQGFFLDEKLFF.

V gene TRBV19 combines with J gene TRBJ2-7; a possible D gene is TRBD1 (5 bases). V was pared by 1 base and J by 6 bases, with 13 bases between. This CDR3 comprises 14 residues. Germline V gene sequence: CDR1 LNHDA, CDR2 SQIVND (reference sequence). CDR3 nucleotide sequence: TGTGCCAGTAGTATAGTTGGGGCCATTGGCGAGCAGTACTTC. As protein: CASSIVGAIGEQYF.

CDR3 protein: CASSVYGDRTGNTIYF. The DNA of the CDR3 is TGTGCCAGCAGCGTTTACGGGGACAGGACTGGAAACACCATATATTTT. The V and J genes are TRBV9 and TRBJ1-3; 8 positions agree with TRBD1. J lost 2 bases, V lost 2 bases, and 6 bases had no gene match. This CDR3 region has 16 residues. Per germline, CDR1 SGDLS and CDR2 YYNGEE. Full variable domain (remainder filled in from reference TRBV9 and TRBJ1-3): DSGVTQTPKHLITATGQRVTLRCSPRSGDLSVYWYQQSLDQGLQFLIQYYNGEERAKGNILERFSAQQFPDLHSELNLSSLELGDSALYFCASSVYGDRTGNTIYFGEGSWLTVV.

V and J are TRBV2 and TRBJ2-1, with D perhaps TRBD2 (5 bases). The CDR3 sequence is 12 residues long. The germline CDR1 and CDR2 sequences are SNHLY and FYNNEI. V lost 9 bases and J 9 bases, leaving 15 bases between the germline ends. The CDR3 nucleotides are TGTGCCAGTAACAATTTCGGAGGTGAGCAGTTCTTC. Translated: CASNNFGGEQFF.

This rearrangement joins TRBV7-8 to TRBJ2-1; 9 bases map to TRBD2. CDR1 and CDR2 from the germline V gene are SGHVS and FQNEAQ. J gave up 1 base and V 0 bases, and 13 bases lay outside the gene matches. This CDR3 comprises 20 residues. CDR3 amino acids: CASSLAGRLAGTLSYNEQFF. As DNA, the CDR3 is TGTGCCAGCAGCTTAGCGGGTAGGCTAGCGGGAACCCTTTCCTACAATGAGCAGTTCTTC.

V usage is TRBV2 and J usage is TRBJ2-7; 9 nucleotides align to TRBD1. V was pared by 1 base and J by 5 bases, with 3 bases of the junction left unmatched. Germline V gene sequence: CDR1 SNHLY, CDR2 FYNNEI. The CDR3 consists of 14 residues. CDR3 sequence (DNA): TGTGCCAGCAGTGAAGAGGGACAGGGCCACGAGCAGTACTTC. Its translation: CASSEEGQGHEQYF.

The genes are TRBV7-2 and TRBJ2-1, with a tentative D call TRBD2 (5 bases). Germline CDR1 reads SGHTA; CDR2 reads FQGNSA. V was clipped by 2 bases and J by 0 bases, with 8 bases between them. This CDR3 is built from 15 residues. In nucleotides, the CDR3 is TGTGCCAGCAGCTTAACGCGGGTCTCCTACAATGAGCAGTTCTTC. Amino acids: CASSLTRVSYNEQFF.

This chain links TRBV18 with TRBJ2-1, with TRBD1 identical over 7 bases. Germline values: CDR1 KGHSH, CDR2 LQKENI. The CDR3 covers 17 residues. Trimming at V came to 3 bases and at J to 4 bases, leaving 12 bases not matched to a gene. The CDR3: CASSPYGQELKYNEQFF. In DNA, the CDR3 is TGTGCCAGCTCACCTTACGGACAGGAGCTAAAATACAATGAGCAGTTCTTC. The whole variable domain, remainder taken from reference TRBV18 and TRBJ2-1, is NAGVMQNPRHLVRRRGQEARLRCSPMKGHSHVYWYRQLPEEGLKFMVYLQKENIIDESGMPKERFSAEFPKEGPSILRIQQVVRGDSAAYFCASSPYGQELKYNEQFFGPGTRLTVL.

The chain links TRBV7-9 to TRBJ2-7, with D unclear. V lost 0 bases and J lost 0, with 6 bases in between. The CDR3 totals 14 residues. Per the germline V gene, CDR1 is SEHNR and CDR2 is FQNEAQ (reference sequence). CDR3 DNA: TGTGCCAGCAGCTTAGCGTCCTTCTCCTACGAGCAGTACTTC. It translates to CASSLASFSYEQYF. Filled out from reference TRBV7-9 and TRBJ2-7, the complete variable domain reads DTGVSQNPRHKITKRGQNVTFRCDPISEHNRLYWYRQTLGQGPEFLTYFQNEAQLEKSRLLSDRFSAERPKGSFSTLEIQRTEQGDSAMYLCASSLASFSYEQYFGPGTRLTVT.

The V and J genes are TRBV7-3 and TRBJ2-5, with 7 bases lining up with TRBD2. Germline lookup yields CDR1 SGHTA and CDR2 FQGTGA. The CDR3 has 16 amino acids. The trim removed 1 base at V and 1 base at J, leaving 6 bases unmatched. CDR3 region: CASSLMGGSRQETQYF. The DNA of the CDR3 is TGTGCCAGCAGCTTAATGGGCGGGAGCCGCCAAGAGACCCAGTACTTC.